Listed below are T cell receptor beta chains from one sample, sequenced in a study of glioma-infiltrating T cells after dendritic cell vaccination. TCRdb's table, derived via immunoSEQ multiplex PCR, lists solely in-frame clones and lacks some. The table lists 100,000 or so clones, 70% to 90% of them singletons, with 15% to 19% in the top ten. Here the sequenced sample was blood, taken before dendritic cell vaccination. The receptors were sampled from a human donor with glioblastoma. The CDR3 runs from the conserved cysteine through the conserved F or W. The order of the fields is V gene, clone size, D gene, J gene, CDR3 protein, CDR3 DNA. The D gene is left open where the match is weak. Clone sizes are given selectively: once, few, many, or a class where the clone is expanded.

TRBV4-1	-	-	TRBJ2-7	CASSQEAWRAHYEQYF	TGCGCCAGCAGCCAAGAAGCCTGGCGGGCCCACTACGAGCAGTACTTC
TRBV9	-	-	TRBJ2-1	CASNAGTPYNEQFF	TGTGCCAGCAACGCCGGGACTCCCTACAATGAGCAGTTCTTC
TRBV7-8	-	-	TRBJ1-2	CASSLDLSGLVLLYGYTF	TGTGCCAGCAGCTTAGATCTGTCAGGGCTGGTTCTACTTTATGGCTACACCTTC
TRBV30	-	TRBD1	TRBJ1-5	CAWSVGTGWSQPQHF	TGTGCCTGGAGTGTCGGGACAGGTTGGTCCCAGCCCCAGCATTTT
TRBV7-3	-	TRBD2	TRBJ2-3	CASSWAGGSTDTQYF	TGTGCCAGCAGTTGGGCGGGGGGGTCAACAGATACGCAGTATTTT
TRBV9	-	-	TRBJ2-7	CASSVVASSPSYEQYF	TGTGCCAGCAGCGTAGTAGCTAGCTCTCCCTCCTACGAGCAGTACTTC
TRBV18	few	-	TRBJ2-7	CASSSSRDSYEQYF	TGTGCCAGCTCCTCCTCGCGGGACAGTTACGAGCAGTACTTC
TRBV28	-	TRBD1	TRBJ2-7	CASSFSGQGDYEQYF	TGTGCCAGCAGTTTCTCGGGACAGGGCGACTACGAGCAGTACTTC
TRBV28	-	TRBD2	TRBJ2-2	CASSTLAGERRLTGELFF	TGTGCCAGCAGTACCTTAGCGGGAGAACGACGTCTCACCGGGGAGCTGTTTTTT
TRBV7-2	-	TRBD2	TRBJ2-7	CASAGQGLAGGYEQYF	TGTGCCAGCGCCGGGCAGGGACTAGCGGGGGGCTACGAGCAGTACTTC
TRBV27	once	-	TRBJ1-2	CASSPGPDNYGYTF	TGTGCCAGCAGCCCAGGGCCGGATAACTATGGCTACACCTTC
TRBV18	-	TRBD2	TRBJ2-2	CASSPRTSTNTGELFF	TGTGCCAGCTCACCTCGGACTAGTACGAACACCGGGGAGCTGTTTTTT
TRBV5-4	-	TRBD2	TRBJ2-3	CASSLDGQRTSGSYTRKQYF	TGTGCCAGCAGCTTGGATGGGCAGCGGACTAGCGGGAGTTATACAAGGAAGCAGTATTTT
TRBV28	-	TRBD2	TRBJ2-1	CASSFLILAGGFEQFF	TGTGCCAGCAGTTTCCTCATACTAGCGGGAGGCTTTGAGCAGTTCTTC
TRBV9	-	-	TRBJ2-5	CASSVAQQETQYF	TGTGCCAGCAGCGTAGCCCAACAAGAGACCCAGTACTTC
TRBV27	-	-	TRBJ2-1	CASSKIQGIEQFF	TGTGCCAGCAGCAAGATCCAGGGGATTGAGCAGTTCTTC
TRBV27	-	TRBD1	TRBJ2-7	CASTKRQGQGYEQYF	TGTGCCAGCACTAAACGGCAGGGACAGGGCTACGAGCAGTACTTC
TRBV5-1	-	-	TRBJ1-2	CASSLDSGGLDYGYTF	TGCGCCAGCAGCTTGGATTCCGGGGGGCTGGACTATGGCTACACCTTC
TRBV19	-	TRBD2	TRBJ2-3	CASSPRLAGARADTQYF	TGTGCCAGTAGTCCACGACTAGCGGGGGCCCGGGCAGATACGCAGTATTTT
TRBV15	-	TRBD1	TRBJ2-5	CATSRDRGSSQETQYF	TGTGCCACCAGCAGGGACAGGGGGAGTTCTCAAGAGACCCAGTACTTC
TRBV9	-	TRBD1	TRBJ2-7	CASSATGGYEQYF	TGTGCCAGCAGCGCGACAGGGGGCTACGAGCAGTACTTC
TRBV9	-	-	TRBJ2-2	CASSVSGSNTGELFF	TGTGCCAGCAGCGTGAGCGGGTCGAACACCGGGGAGCTGTTTTTT
TRBV18	-	-	TRBJ1-2	CASSPSGSNYGYTF	TGTGCCAGCTCACCCTCCGGGAGCAACTATGGCTACACCTTC